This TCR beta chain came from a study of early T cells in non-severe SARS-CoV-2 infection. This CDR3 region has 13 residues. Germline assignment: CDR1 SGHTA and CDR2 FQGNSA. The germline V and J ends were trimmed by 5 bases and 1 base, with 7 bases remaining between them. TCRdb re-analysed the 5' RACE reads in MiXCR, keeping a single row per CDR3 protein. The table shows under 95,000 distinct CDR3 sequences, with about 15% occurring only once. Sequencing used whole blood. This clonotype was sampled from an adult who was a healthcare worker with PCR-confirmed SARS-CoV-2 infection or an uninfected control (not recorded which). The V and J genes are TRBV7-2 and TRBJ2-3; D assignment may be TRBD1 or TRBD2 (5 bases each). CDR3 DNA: TGTGCCAGCAGCCGAGGGGGCACAGATACGCAGTATTTT. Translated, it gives CASSRGGTDTQYF.